The 22 T cell receptor beta chains given below trace back to one sample, sequenced in a study of shared clonotypes between healthy human individuals. Sequenced by immunoSEQ multiplex PCR; TCRdb stores in-frame clones only, minus some. Seen here are 980,000 or so clones, around 80% observed once, and the top ten hold roughly 1.5%. Sequenced: memory CD4+ T cells sorted from blood. This sample's subset: CD45RA-negative fraction. These receptors were taken from a man aged 18-30 years in good health.

On this clone: A single base separates this from a much larger clone, so it may be a read error. The sample has other DNA sequences that encode this CDR3 too. The CDR3 is CASSEQGYEQYF. CDR3 DNA: TGTGCCAGCAGTGAACAGGGTTACGAGCAGTACTTC. The rearrangement joins TRBV2 to TRBJ2-7; D may be TRBD1 (5 bases). The germline V gene encodes CDR1 SNHLY and CDR2 FYNNEI. This CDR3 has 12 residues. V was pared by 2 bases and J by 4 bases, with 6 bases between.

The rearrangement uses TRBV5-1 and TRBJ2-2, with D tentatively TRBD1 (5 bases). This CDR3 is 12 amino acids long. V was cut by 2 bases and J by 7 bases, with 6 bases left in between. Germline loops: CDR1 SGHRS, CDR2 YFSETQ. In DNA form, the CDR3 reads TGCGCCAGCAGCTTTGACAGCGGGGAGCTGTTTTTT. It encodes CASSFDSGELFF.

This clone was counted between two and nine times. The CDR3 region has the DNA TGTGCCTGGAAAGGCTGGACTGAAGCTTTCTTT. Its translation: CAWKGWTEAFF. V gene TRBV30 combines with J gene TRBJ1-1; D uncertain. This CDR3 contains 11 residues. CDR1 is GTSNPN, CDR2 SVGIG, per germline (reference sequence). Trimming pared 4 bases from V and 5 bases from J, leaving 8 bases between.

This chain connects TRBV4-3 to TRBJ2-3, with a possible D match to TRBD2 (7 bases). The CDR3 consists of 16 residues. Germline lookup yields CDR1 LGHNA and CDR2 YSLEER. Trimming removed 3 bases from V and 4 bases from J, with 17 bases in between. CDR3 DNA sequence: TGCGCCAGCAGCCAGAGGGGGGGAGGGCCTTCAGATACGCAGTATTTT. Translation: CASSQRGGGPSDTQYF.

This clone was seen a few times. The chain employs TRBV5-6 and TRBJ1-4; D not resolved. V was cut by 3 bases and J by 12 bases, with 12 bases left in between. CDR3 size: 12 residues. Germline CDR1 reads SGHDT; CDR2 reads YYEEEE. This CDR3 is CASSYMTGELFF. CDR3 sequence (DNA): TGTGCCAGCAGCTATATGACTGGGGAACTGTTTTTT. Using reference TRBV5-6 and TRBJ1-4 for the parts outside the CDR3, the full variable domain is DAGVTQSPTHLIKTRGQQVTLRCSPKSGHDTVSWYQQALGQGPQFIFQYYEEEERQRGNFPDRFSGHQFPNYSSELNVNALLLGDSALYLCASSYMTGELFFGSGTQLSVL.

On this clone itself: This could be a read error, since a much larger clone is one nucleotide away. The CDR3 loop reads CASSFGQSYEQYF. For the CDR3, the DNA is TGTGCCAGCAGCTTCGGACAGTCTTACGAGCAGTACTTC. The genes are TRBV11-1 and TRBJ2-7, with a tentative D call TRBD1 (6 bases). The CDR3 runs 13 residues. Germline V lookup: CDR1 SGHAT, CDR2 FQDESV (reference sequence). Between the trimmed V and J ends, which lost 3 bases and 4 bases, there was a span of 10 bases.

The gene calls are TRBV9 and TRBJ1-1; D gene uncertain. The CDR3 contains 14 residues. Germline V lookup: CDR1 SGDLS, CDR2 YYNGEE. V lost 5 bases, J lost 1 base, and 12 bases lay in between. The CDR3 region is CASSLSAQNTEAFF. CDR3 nucleotide sequence: TGTGCCAGCAGTCTATCGGCACAGAACACTGAAGCTTTCTTT. The full variable domain, with the rest looked up from reference TRBV9 and TRBJ1-1, is DSGVTQTPKHLITATGQRVTLRCSPRSGDLSVYWYQQSLDQGLQFLIQYYNGEERAKGNILERFSAQQFPDLHSELNLSSLELGDSALYFCASSLSAQNTEAFFGQGTRLTVV.

In the case of this clone: It differs at one base from a far larger clone, so likely a read error. Other DNA sequences within the sample encode an identical CDR3. This sequence joins TRBV2 and TRBJ1-2, with TRBD1 matching over 10 bases. With V trimmed by 3 bases and J by 5 bases, 3 bases remained unmatched. This CDR3 has 14 residues. The germline CDR1 and CDR2 sequences are SNHLY and FYNNEI. CDR3 region: CASSEGQGSYGYTF. The CDR3 DNA reads as TGTGCCAGCAGTGAGGGACAGGGGTCTTATGGCTACACCTTC.

This clone was counted a few times. The chain links TRBV5-5 to TRBJ2-3; possible D gene TRBD1, 6 bases. CDR1 is SGHKS, CDR2 YYEKEE, per germline (reference sequence). The CDR3 runs to 14 residues. Trimming removed 5 bases from V and 2 bases from J, with 12 bases in between. CDR3 region: CASSFGQSTDTQYF. The CDR3 region has the DNA TGTGCCAGCAGTTTCGGACAGTCCACAGATACGCAGTATTTT.

The rearrangement uses TRBV7-9 and TRBJ2-6; D is uncertain. The CDR3 covers 14 residues. Germline V CDR1 and CDR2: SEHNR, FQNEAQ (reference sequence). The V end was cut by 6 bases, the J end by 0 bases, with 6 bases between. The CDR3 bases are TGTGCCAGCAGGTCCGTCTCTGGGGCCAACGTCCTGACTTTC. Translation gives CASRSVSGANVLTF.

The CDR3 is CASSVGGGNYGYTF. In DNA, the CDR3 is TGTGCCAGCAGCGTTGGAGGGGGCAACTATGGCTACACCTTC. V and J are TRBV9 and TRBJ1-2, with 7 positions matching TRBD1. This CDR3 is built from 14 residues. The trim removed 2 bases at V and 2 bases at J, leaving 3 bases unmatched. Germline assignment: CDR1 SGDLS and CDR2 YYNGEE.

The genes are TRBV6-1 and TRBJ2-7; D might be TRBD2 (6 bases). Germline-derived CDR1 and CDR2 are MNHNS and SASEGT. V shed 10 bases and J shed 2 bases, with 15 bases lying between them. The CDR3 is 13 amino acids. This CDR3 reads CATLMSGAYEQYF. The CDR3 DNA reads as TGTGCCACCCTAATGTCGGGGGCCTACGAGCAGTACTTC.

This clone was seen many times. V is TRBV5-6 and J is TRBJ1-2, with D unresolved. CDR1 and CDR2 from the germline V gene are SGHDT and YYEEEE. The CDR3 is 14 residues long. Trimming removed 0 bases from V and 2 bases from J, with 8 bases in between. The CDR3 sequence is CASSLGVPNYGYTF. Here the CDR3 DNA reads TGTGCCAGCAGCTTGGGGGTCCCCAACTATGGCTACACCTTC.

Concerning this clone: One junction end disagrees with the germline gene, perhaps due to a read error. V usage is TRBV5-1 and J usage is TRBJ2-2, with TRBD1 identical over 8 bases. Germline CDR1 is SGHRS and CDR2 is YFSETQ. The CDR3 totals 15 residues. CDR3 in amino acids: CASSLGQGNSGELFF. CDR3 in DNA: TGCGCCAGCAGCTTGGGACAGGGGAACTCCGGGGAGCTGTTTTTT.

The rearrangement joins TRBV2 to TRBJ1-1; a possible D gene is TRBD1 (5 bases). V gave up 8 bases and J gave up 5 bases, with 15 bases separating them. Per the germline V gene, CDR1 is SNHLY and CDR2 is FYNNEI. CDR3 size: 13 residues. CDR3 nucleotides: TGTGCCAGCGGCAGCCGGAGGGGTACTGAAGCTTTCTTT. It codes for CASGSRRGTEAFF.

V is TRBV19 and J is TRBJ1-4; TRBD1 aligns across 10 bases. V gave up 5 bases and J gave up 0 bases; unmatched junction bases: 12. The CDR3 runs to 19 residues. Germline V gives CDR1 LNHDA, CDR2 SQIVND (reference sequence). CDR3 in DNA: TGTGCCAGTAGTCTCCGTCCGGGACAGGGGACCTCAACTAATGAAAAACTGTTTTTT. Residues: CASSLRPGQGTSTNEKLFF.

This clone was counted only a few times. The chain uses TRBV30 and TRBJ1-4; a possible D gene is TRBD1 (5 bases). V was pared by 7 bases and J by 4 bases, with 10 bases between. The CDR3 length is 12 residues. Germline loops: CDR1 GTSNPN, CDR2 SVGIG (reference sequence). In DNA form, the CDR3 reads TGTGCCTTCGGGACTCTTAATGAAAAACTGTTTTTT. It specifies CAFGTLNEKLFF.

The rearrangement joins TRBV11-1 to TRBJ2-7; D possibly corresponds to TRBD1 (6 bases). The CDR3 is made up of 14 amino acids. V lost 2 bases and J 6 bases, leaving 14 bases between the germline ends. Germline assignment: CDR1 SGHAT and CDR2 FQDESV (reference sequence). CDR3 DNA sequence: TGTGCCAGCAGCTTACGCGCAGGGGCGCTCGAGCAGTACTTC. Its protein product is CASSLRAGALEQYF. Full variable domain (rest looked up from reference TRBV11-1 and TRBJ2-7): EAEVAQSPRYKITEKSQAVAFWCDPISGHATLYWYRQILGQGPELLVQFQDESVVDDSQLPKDRFSAERLKGVDSTLKIQPAELGDSAMYLCASSLRAGALEQYFGPGTRLTVT.

This sequence joins TRBV4-1 and TRBJ1-5, with a weak D call TRBD1 (6 bases). This CDR3 is built from 15 residues. Trimming took 4 bases from V and 0 from J, leaving 10 bases between them. Germline V gene sequence: CDR1 MGHRA, CDR2 YSYEKL. CDR3 nucleotide sequence: TGCGCCAGCAGCCTCGACAGGAATAGCAATCAGCCCCAGCATTTT. Residues: CASSLDRNSNQPQHF.

This clone has a count of ten or more. The chain has TRBV10-3 and TRBJ1-1; D ambiguous. CDR1 and CDR2 from the germline V gene are ENHRY and SYGVKD. Trimming removed 0 bases from V and 4 bases from J, with 12 bases in between. This CDR3 comprises 15 residues. CDR3 residues: CAISESPNSGTEAFF. The CDR3 nucleotides are TGTGCCATCAGTGAGTCACCGAACTCGGGCACTGAAGCTTTCTTT.

The chain joins TRBV5-1 to TRBJ1-3, with D perhaps TRBD1 (5 bases). The CDR3 runs 15 residues. Trimming shortened V by 7 bases and J by 2 bases, and 16 bases separated the two germline ends. Germline-derived CDR1 and CDR2 are SGHRS and YFSETQ. The CDR3 bases are TGCGCCAGCTCCGGAGACGGGGGACCTGGAAACACCATATATTTT. It encodes CASSGDGGPGNTIYF.

The chain employs TRBV28 and TRBJ2-3; D gene uncertain. The CDR3 loop spans 17 amino acids. Trimming cost V 4 bases and J 1 base, with 18 bases left between them. The germline CDR1 and CDR2 sequences are MDHEN and SYDVKM. Written as DNA, the CDR3 is TGTGCCAGCAGTTCCCCCGCAGGCCGACTTCGCACAGATACGCAGTATTTT. Protein sequence: CASSSPAGRLRTDTQYF.